The clone carrying this T cell receptor beta chain was found many times. The antigen is unknown. TCRdb used MiXCR to reprocess the reads, holding one entry per CDR3 protein. The table shows 350,000 to 400,000 distinct CDR3 sequences, with about 35% occurring only once. This specimen belongs to a study of T cell repertoires in cytomegalovirus infection. Study-wide context: Matching HLA type and CMV infection were both indicated by public TCR beta signatures.

The CDR3 loop spans 15 amino acids. The germline V gene encodes CDR1 SGHTA and CDR2 FQGNSA. Trimming shortened V by 1 base and J by 2 bases, and 8 bases separated the two germline ends. This clonotype originated in a human donor in good health (CMV status not recorded). Some clones in this sample may be carry-over from other donors' samples. The chain is built from TRBV7-2 and TRBJ1-4; D may be TRBD1 (5 bases). The material was cultured PBMCs, obtained from culture after CMV antigen stimulation. The chain's CDR3 is CASSLGGNTNEKLFF. In DNA form, the CDR3 reads TGTGCCAGCAGCTTAGGGGGGAATACTAATGAAAAACTGTTTTTT.